This entry lists 4 T cell receptor beta chains sequenced from one sample in a study of OX40 agonist ivuxolimab in advanced cancers. Sequenced by immunoSEQ multiplex PCR; TCRdb stores in-frame clones only, minus some. The data contain 30,000 to 45,000 clones, around 73% of them singletons. Sequencing was performed on CD4+ or CD8+ T cells sorted from blood, taken in a trial of the OX40 agonist ivuxolimab. These receptors were obtained from an adult with an advanced solid tumor such as melanoma, head and neck, liver or kidney cancer.

The chain combines TRBV12-5 with TRBJ2-1; D is undetermined. Between the trimmed V and J ends, which lost 5 bases and 7 bases, there was a span of 9 bases. Germline CDR1 is LGHNT and CDR2 is FRNRAP. The CDR3 runs 12 residues. The CDR3 DNA is TGTGCTAGTGGTCCCTCCCCAAATGAGCAGTTCTTC. This sequence encodes CASGPSPNEQFF.

The chain uses TRBV30 and TRBJ1-3, with 8 bases matching TRBD1. From germline, CDR1 is GTSNPN and CDR2 SVGIG (reference sequence). CDR3 length: 14 residues. V gave up 4 bases and J gave up 5 bases; unmatched junction bases: 7. As DNA, the CDR3 is TGTGCCTGGACCTGGGGGACAGGTAGAAACACCATATATTTT. It is translated as CAWTWGTGRNTIYF. The full variable domain, its missing parts supplied by reference TRBV30 and TRBJ1-3, is SQTIHQWPATLVQPVGSPLSLECTVEGTSNPNLYWYRQAAGRGLQLLFYSVGIGQISSEVPQNLSASRPQDRQFILSSKKLLLSDSGFYLCAWTWGTGRNTIYFGEGSWLTVV.

In this sample, this clone is medium-sized (0.01 to 0.1%). This rearrangement joins TRBV29-1 to TRBJ2-2; D ambiguous. CDR1 and CDR2 from the germline V gene are SQVTM and ANQGSEA. The CDR3 length is 12 residues. The V gene lost 0 bases and the J gene lost 7 bases, with 6 bases spanning the gap. The CDR3, as DNA: TGCAGCGTTGAAGAGGGTAACGGGGAGCTGTTTTTT. Translating gives CSVEEGNGELFF.

The V gene is TRBV19, the J gene TRBJ2-1, with D unclear. Germline V gene sequence: CDR1 LNHDA, CDR2 SQIVND (reference sequence). The V and J ends lost 7 bases and 2 bases respectively, with 9 bases between them. The CDR3 is 13 residues long. The CDR3 region has the DNA TGTGCCAGTACCCCAGGAGCCTACAATGAGCAGTTCTTC. Its protein is CASTPGAYNEQFF.